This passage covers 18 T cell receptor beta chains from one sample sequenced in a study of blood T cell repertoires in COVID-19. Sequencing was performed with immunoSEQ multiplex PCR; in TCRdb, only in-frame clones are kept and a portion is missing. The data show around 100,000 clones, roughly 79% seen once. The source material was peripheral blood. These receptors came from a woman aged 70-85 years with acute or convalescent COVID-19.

This chain's CDR3 is CASRRSSYNSPLHF. The DNA for the CDR3 is TGTGCCAGCCGTCGGAGCTCCTATAATTCACCCCTCCACTTT. J is TRBJ1-6 and V is TRBV6-5; D is undetermined. Germline CDR1 and CDR2: MNHEY and SVGAGI. With 8 bases removed from V and 0 bases from J, the gap between germline ends came to 8 bases. The CDR3 sequence is 14 residues long.

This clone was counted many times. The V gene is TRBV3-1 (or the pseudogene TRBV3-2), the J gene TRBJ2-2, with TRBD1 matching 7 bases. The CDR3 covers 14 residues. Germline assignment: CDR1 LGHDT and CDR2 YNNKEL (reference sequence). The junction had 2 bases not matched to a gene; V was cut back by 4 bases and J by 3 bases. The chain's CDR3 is CASSPQGDTGELFF. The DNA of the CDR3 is TGTGCCAGCAGCCCGCAGGGGGACACCGGGGAGCTGTTTTTT.

Here the CDR3 DNA reads TGTGCCAGCAGTTTATGGCCAAACAATCAGCCCCAGCATTTT. Protein: CASSLWPNNQPQHF. This chain joins TRBV27 and TRBJ1-5; D uncertain. CDR1 and CDR2 (germline): MNHEY, SMNVEV (reference sequence). CDR3 length equals 14 residues. V dropped 1 base and J dropped 3 bases, with 7 bases sitting between them.

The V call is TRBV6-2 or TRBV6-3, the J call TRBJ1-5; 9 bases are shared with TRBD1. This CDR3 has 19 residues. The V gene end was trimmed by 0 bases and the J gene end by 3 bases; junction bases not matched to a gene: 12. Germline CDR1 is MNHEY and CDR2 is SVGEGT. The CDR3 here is CASSYSTGTGSVINQPQHF. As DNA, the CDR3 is TGTGCCAGCAGTTACTCCACCGGGACAGGGTCCGTGATCAATCAGCCCCAGCATTTT.

CDR3 bases: TGTGCCAGCAGCTTTGGGGACAGGGACACAGATACGCAGTATTTT. It is translated as CASSFGDRDTDTQYF. This chain uses TRBV7-9 with TRBJ2-3; 9 bases align to TRBD1. Germline V gives CDR1 SEHNR, CDR2 FQNEAQ (reference sequence). J gave up 2 bases and V 3 bases, and 3 bases lay outside the gene matches. The CDR3 is 15 amino acids.

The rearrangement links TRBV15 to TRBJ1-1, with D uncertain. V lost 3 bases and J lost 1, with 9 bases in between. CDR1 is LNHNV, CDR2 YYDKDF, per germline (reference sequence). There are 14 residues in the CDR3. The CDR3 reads CATSRASGNTEAFF. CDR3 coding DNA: TGTGCCACCAGCAGGGCATCGGGGAACACTGAAGCTTTCTTT. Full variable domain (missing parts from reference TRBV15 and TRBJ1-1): DAMVIQNPRYQVTQFGKPVTLSCSQTLNHNVMYWYQQKSSQAPKLLFHYYDKDFNNEADTPDNFQSRRPNTSFCFLDIRSPGLGDTAMYLCATSRASGNTEAFFGQGTRLTVV.

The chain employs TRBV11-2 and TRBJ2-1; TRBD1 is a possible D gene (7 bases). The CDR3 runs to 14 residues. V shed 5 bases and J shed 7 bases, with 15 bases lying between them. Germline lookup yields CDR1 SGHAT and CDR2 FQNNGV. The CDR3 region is CASSGGTRGNEQFF. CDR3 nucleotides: TGTGCCAGCAGCGGGGGGACCAGGGGGAATGAGCAGTTCTTC.

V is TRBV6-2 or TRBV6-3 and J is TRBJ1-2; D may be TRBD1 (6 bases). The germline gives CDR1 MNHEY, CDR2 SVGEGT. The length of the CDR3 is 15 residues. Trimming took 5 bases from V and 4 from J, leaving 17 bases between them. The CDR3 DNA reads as TGTGCCAGCAGTCCCCCCGGGGGGGGCTCCTATGGCTACACCTTC. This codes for CASSPPGGGSYGYTF.

CDR3 sequence reads: CASSEMRTNEKLFF. For the CDR3, the DNA is TGTGCCAGCAGTGAGATGAGGACTAATGAAAAACTGTTTTTT. V and J are TRBV6-1 and TRBJ1-4; D not resolved. Trimming took off 3 bases at V and 2 bases at J, with 7 bases between the two ends. This CDR3 has 14 residues. The germline gives CDR1 MNHNS, CDR2 SASEGT.

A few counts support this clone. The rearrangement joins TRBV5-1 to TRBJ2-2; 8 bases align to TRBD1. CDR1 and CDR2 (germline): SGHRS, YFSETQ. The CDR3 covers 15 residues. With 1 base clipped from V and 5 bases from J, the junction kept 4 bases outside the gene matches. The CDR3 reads CASSLSRGRTGELFF. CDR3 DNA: TGCGCCAGCAGCTTGTCCAGGGGGCGTACCGGGGAGCTGTTTTTT.

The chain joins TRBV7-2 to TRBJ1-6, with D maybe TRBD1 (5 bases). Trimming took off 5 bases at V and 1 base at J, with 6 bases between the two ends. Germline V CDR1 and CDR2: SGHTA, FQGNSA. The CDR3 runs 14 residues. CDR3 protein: CASSPGSYNSPLHF. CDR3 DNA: TGTGCCAGCAGCCCAGGGTCCTATAATTCACCCCTCCACTTT.

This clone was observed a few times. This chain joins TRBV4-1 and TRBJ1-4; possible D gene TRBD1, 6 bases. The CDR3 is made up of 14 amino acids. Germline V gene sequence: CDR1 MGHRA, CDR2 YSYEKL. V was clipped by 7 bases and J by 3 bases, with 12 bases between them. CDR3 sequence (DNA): TGCGCCAGCAACCTACAGGGCCCTAATGAAAAACTGTTTTTT. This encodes CASNLQGPNEKLFF.

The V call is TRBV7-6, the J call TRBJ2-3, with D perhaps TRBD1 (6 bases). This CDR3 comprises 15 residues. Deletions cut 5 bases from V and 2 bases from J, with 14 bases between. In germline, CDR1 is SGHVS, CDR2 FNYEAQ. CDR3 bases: TGTGCCAGCAGCCCCCGAGACAGGCTCACAGATACGCAGTATTTT. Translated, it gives CASSPRDRLTDTQYF.

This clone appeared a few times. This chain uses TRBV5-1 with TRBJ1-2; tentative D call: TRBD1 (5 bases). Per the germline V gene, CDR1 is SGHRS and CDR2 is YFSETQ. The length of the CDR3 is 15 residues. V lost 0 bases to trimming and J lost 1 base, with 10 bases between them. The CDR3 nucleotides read TGCGCCAGCAGCTTGGGCGGGGGAGGTAACTATGGCTACACCTTC. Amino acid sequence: CASSLGGGGNYGYTF.

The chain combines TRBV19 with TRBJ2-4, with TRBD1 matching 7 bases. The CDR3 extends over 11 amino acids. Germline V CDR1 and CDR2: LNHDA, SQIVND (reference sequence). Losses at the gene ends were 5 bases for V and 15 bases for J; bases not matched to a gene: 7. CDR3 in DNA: TGTGCCAGTAGTTCTCGGACAGGTCTGTACTTC. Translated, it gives CASSSRTGLYF.

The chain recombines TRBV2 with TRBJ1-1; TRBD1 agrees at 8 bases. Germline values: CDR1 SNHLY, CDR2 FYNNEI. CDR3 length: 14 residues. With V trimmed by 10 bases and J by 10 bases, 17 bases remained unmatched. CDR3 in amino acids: CATEPGGVRSGAFF. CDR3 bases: TGTGCCACGGAGCCAGGGGGCGTGAGGAGTGGAGCTTTCTTT. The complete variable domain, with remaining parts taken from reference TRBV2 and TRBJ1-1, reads EPEVTQTPSHQVTQMGQEVILRCVPISNHLYFYWYRQILGQKVEFLVSFYNNEISEKSEIFDDQFSVERPDGSNFTLKIRSTKLEDSAMYFCATEPGGVRSGAFFGQGTRLTVV.

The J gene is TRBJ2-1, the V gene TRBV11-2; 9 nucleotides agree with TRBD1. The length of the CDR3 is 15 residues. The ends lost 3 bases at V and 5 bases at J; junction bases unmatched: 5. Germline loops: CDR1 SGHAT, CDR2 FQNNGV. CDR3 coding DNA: TGTGCCAGCAGCTTTCCCTGGGACAGGGACAATGAGCAGTTCTTC. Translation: CASSFPWDRDNEQFF.

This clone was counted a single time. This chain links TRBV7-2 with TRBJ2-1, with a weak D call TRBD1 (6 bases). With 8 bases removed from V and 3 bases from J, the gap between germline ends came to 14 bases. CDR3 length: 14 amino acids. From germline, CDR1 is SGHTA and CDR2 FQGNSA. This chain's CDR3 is CASEPGAFYNEQFF. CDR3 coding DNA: TGTGCCAGCGAGCCAGGGGCGTTCTACAATGAGCAGTTCTTC. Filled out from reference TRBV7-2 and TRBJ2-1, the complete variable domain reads GAGVSQSPSNKVTEKGKDVELRCDPISGHTALYWYRQSLGQGLEFLIYFQGNSAPDKSGLPSDRFSAERTGGSVSTLTIQRTQQEDSAVYLCASEPGAFYNEQFFGPGTRLTVL.